Each of the 18 T cell receptor beta chains below was sequenced from the same sample in a study of blood T cell repertoires in COVID-19 (dated by TCRdb to the early 2020s). The library was produced with the immunoSEQ multiplex PCR assay. TCRdb limited this immuneACCESS table to in-frame rearrangements with V and J called. A share of clones is missing; checked studies link under half to unresolved V genes, and the rest is unexplained. Counted in this sample were roughly 68,000 clones; 81% of them appeared once. The ten largest make up roughly 8.3% of the sample. The sequenced sample was peripheral blood. The source is a human donor in a cohort sampled during active COVID-19.

The J gene is TRBJ1-1, the V gene TRBV28; 11 nucleotides agree with TRBD1. The germline CDR1 and CDR2 sequences are MDHEN and SYDVKM. J lost 5 bases, V lost 3 bases, and 11 bases had no gene match. This CDR3 region has 17 residues. The CDR3 bases are TGTGCCAGCAGTTTTGCCGGGACAGGGGGGGTCGGGACTGAAGCTTTCTTT. The encoded protein is CASSFAGTGGVGTEAFF.

Of note for this clone: Other DNA sequences within the sample encode an identical CDR3. CDR3 DNA: TGTGCCAGCAGCCAACAGGGCGGGGCGGGCGGCGGGAAGCAGTTCTTC. It encodes CASSQQGGAGGGKQFF. V usage is TRBV3-1 (or the pseudogene TRBV3-2) and J usage is TRBJ2-1; tentative D call: TRBD2 (6 bases). Germline-derived CDR1 and CDR2 are LGHDT and YNNKEL (reference sequence). V shed 2 bases and J shed 11 bases, with 22 bases lying between them. The CDR3 spans 16 residues.

The chain links TRBV9 to TRBJ2-3; 11 nucleotides match TRBD2. Germline CDR1 SGDLS, CDR2 YYNGEE. Germline trimming cut 3 bases from V and 4 bases from J; bases unmatched to any gene: 7. The CDR3 has 16 residues. The CDR3 DNA follows: TGTGCCAGCAGCGAACTAGCGGGAGATCGGGCAGATACGCAGTATTTT. Its protein product is CASSELAGDRADTQYF.

The genes are TRBV18 and TRBJ2-1; D gene unclear. Trimming took 1 base from V and 7 from J, leaving 5 bases between them. CDR1 is KGHSH, CDR2 LQKENI, per germline. The CDR3 consists of 12 residues. CDR3 residues: CASSPLKNEQFF. For the CDR3, the DNA is TGTGCCAGCTCACCACTTAAAAATGAGCAGTTCTTC.

This clone was observed a few times. The V gene is TRBV6-6, the J gene TRBJ2-7, with 10 bases matching TRBD1. The CDR3 totals 15 residues. Germline V gene lookup returns CDR1 MNHNY and CDR2 SVGAGI (reference sequence). With 4 bases clipped from V and 5 bases from J, the junction kept 8 bases outside the gene matches. CDR3 coding DNA: TGTGCCAGCAGTTTCGACCGGGACAGGGGTGACGAGCAGTACTTC. Its translation is CASSFDRDRGDEQYF.

The V call is TRBV24-1, the J call TRBJ2-1, with a tentative D call TRBD1 (6 bases). Germline V gives CDR1 KGHDR, CDR2 SFDVKD. This CDR3 contains 15 residues. The V end lost 0 bases, the J end lost 6 bases, and 11 bases lay between the germline ends. The CDR3 coding sequence is TGTGCCACCAGTGATTTGCGGACAGCTCTCAATGAGCAGTTCTTC. It specifies CATSDLRTALNEQFF.

CDR3 in DNA: TGTGCCACCAGTGGTAGACAGGGAACAGGTACAGATACGCAGTATTTT. Translated: CATSGRQGTGTDTQYF. The chain couples TRBV24-1 to TRBJ2-3; 7 bases match TRBD1. CDR1 and CDR2 (germline): KGHDR, SFDVKD. Losses at the gene ends were 5 bases for V and 3 bases for J; bases not matched to a gene: 10. CDR3 size: 16 residues.

The rearrangement links TRBV5-1 to TRBJ2-1; TRBD2 might be the D (7 bases). V was cut by 4 bases and J by 2 bases, with 13 bases left in between. CDR3 length equals 15 residues. Germline V gene lookup returns CDR1 SGHRS and CDR2 YFSETQ. The CDR3 nucleotides are TGCGCCAGCAGCGCTGACGGGGGGCCCTACAATGAGCAGTTCTTC. Protein: CASSADGGPYNEQFF.

This clone has only a few counts. This specimen includes other DNA sequences encoding the same CDR3. The rearrangement uses TRBV30 and TRBJ2-7; tentatively, D is TRBD2 (6 bases). The length of the CDR3 is 15 residues. The V and J ends lost 1 base and 3 bases respectively, with 16 bases between them. Germline assignment: CDR1 GTSNPN and CDR2 SVGIG (reference sequence). CDR3 region: CAWSEDYPRGYEQYF. CDR3 bases: TGTGCCTGGAGTGAGGACTACCCTAGGGGCTACGAGCAGTACTTC. Looking up the rest from reference TRBV30 and TRBJ2-7 gives the full variable domain: SQTIHQWPATLVQPVGSPLSLECTVEGTSNPNLYWYRQAAGRGLQLLFYSVGIGQISSEVPQNLSASRPQDRQFILSSKKLLLSDSGFYLCAWSEDYPRGYEQYFGPGTRLTVT.

V and J are TRBV27 and TRBJ2-4, with D perhaps TRBD2 (5 bases). The V gene lost 2 bases and the J gene lost 9 bases, with 17 bases spanning the gap. From germline, CDR1 is MNHEY and CDR2 SMNVEV (reference sequence). The CDR3 covers 15 residues. The CDR3 nucleotides are TGTGCCAGCAGTTTAAAGTGGGATAGCGTGGCCATTCAGTACTTC. This encodes CASSLKWDSVAIQYF.

The V gene is TRBV5-1, the J gene TRBJ2-7; D is unresolved. V lost 3 bases to trimming and J lost 6 bases, with 16 bases between them. This CDR3 spans 14 amino acids. Germline V lookup: CDR1 SGHRS, CDR2 YFSETQ. The CDR3: CASSSFSGAGEQYF. In DNA form, the CDR3 reads TGCGCCAGCAGCTCCTTTAGTGGAGCTGGCGAGCAGTACTTC.

This sequence joins TRBV28 and TRBJ2-7; TRBD2 aligns across 8 bases. With V trimmed by 6 bases and J by 0 bases, 4 bases remained unmatched. From germline, CDR1 is MDHEN and CDR2 SYDVKM. The CDR3 runs to 14 residues. The DNA of the CDR3 is TGTGCCAGCAGCCGGGAGGGCTACTCCTACGAGCAGTACTTC. Protein sequence: CASSREGYSYEQYF.

This clone was observed once. The rearrangement uses TRBV4-1 and TRBJ2-1; 9 bases agree with TRBD2. The V gene end was trimmed by 3 bases and the J gene end by 8 bases; junction bases not matched to a gene: 5. The CDR3 has 14 residues. The germline gives CDR1 MGHRA, CDR2 YSYEKL. The CDR3: CASSQDIAGDEQFF. The CDR3 DNA reads TGCGCCAGCAGCCAGGATATAGCGGGAGATGAGCAGTTCTTC.

The chain is built from TRBV4-2 and TRBJ2-7, with TRBD1 matching 10 bases. CDR1 is LGHNA, CDR2 YNFKEQ, per germline. The CDR3 spans 14 residues. V lost 2 bases and J lost 6; bases outside the gene matches: 4. The CDR3 protein is CASSQTGTGVEQYF. In DNA form, the CDR3 reads TGTGCCAGCAGCCAAACCGGGACAGGGGTCGAGCAGTACTTC.

This clone was counted a single time. This rearrangement joins TRBV15 to TRBJ2-2, with D uncertain. Germline V gene lookup returns CDR1 LNHNV and CDR2 YYDKDF (reference sequence). This CDR3 contains 18 residues. Trimming shortened V by 0 bases and J by 6 bases, and 20 bases separated the two germline ends. CDR3 nucleotides: TGTGCCACCAGCAGAGATTCGTGGGCAGAAGGTTTCCCCGGGGAGCTGTTTTTT. It encodes CATSRDSWAEGFPGELFF.

The chain combines TRBV14 with TRBJ2-2, with TRBD2 matching over 9 bases. V lost 4 bases to trimming and J lost 4 bases; unmatched junction nucleotides: 7. CDR1 and CDR2 (germline): SGHDN, FVKESK. CDR3 length: 16 residues. CDR3 sequence reads: CASSLSGRGGTGELFF. CDR3 nucleotides: TGTGCCAGCAGCCTTAGCGGGAGAGGAGGCACCGGGGAGCTGTTTTTT. The full variable domain, in which reference TRBV14 and TRBJ2-2 provide the parts outside the CDR3, is EAGVTQFPSHSVIEKGQTVTLRCDPISGHDNLYWYRRVMGKEIKFLLHFVKESKQDESGMPNNRFLAERTGGTYSTLKVQPAELEDSGVYFCASSLSGRGGTGELFFGEGSRLTVL.

The gene calls are TRBV5-6 and TRBJ2-1, with unresolved D. There are 15 residues in the CDR3. Germline-derived CDR1 and CDR2 are SGHDT and YYEEEE. The V gene lost 2 bases and the J gene lost 0 bases, with 9 bases spanning the gap. Here the CDR3 DNA reads TGTGCCAGCAGCTTCGAACCGAGCTCCTACAATGAGCAGTTCTTC. Translated: CASSFEPSSYNEQFF. The variable domain in full, with the rest retrieved from reference TRBV5-6 and TRBJ2-1, is DAGVTQSPTHLIKTRGQQVTLRCSPKSGHDTVSWYQQALGQGPQFIFQYYEEEERQRGNFPDRFSGHQFPNYSSELNVNALLLGDSALYLCASSFEPSSYNEQFFGPGTRLTVL.

The chain is built from TRBV5-1 and TRBJ2-7; weak D call: TRBD2 (5 bases). This CDR3 has 15 amino acids. Trimming shortened V by 2 bases and J by 3 bases, and 15 bases separated the two germline ends. CDR1 and CDR2 from the germline V gene are SGHRS and YFSETQ. Written as DNA, the CDR3 is TGCGCCAGCAGCTTTAGCGCATCCGATTTCTACGAGCAGTACTTC. It specifies CASSFSASDFYEQYF.